Below are 30 T cell receptor beta chains sequenced from a single sample in a study of PD-1 blockade in classical Hodgkin lymphoma. Brentuximab vedotin exposure varied, and every patient relapsed after autologous stem cell transplantation. The assay was immunoSEQ multiplex PCR, and TCRdb's table has in-frame clones only and misses some. Of about 90,000 clones listed, 89% are singletons. Specimen: peripheral blood mononuclear cells (PBMCs), collected before the second cycle of nivolumab. These receptors were obtained from a human donor with classical Hodgkin lymphoma.

V is TRBV28 and J is TRBJ1-5; D unresolved. Trimming removed 6 bases at V and 8 bases at J, with 20 bases between. This CDR3 has 15 amino acids. CDR1 and CDR2 (germline): MDHEN, SYDVKM. CDR3: CASSPGGSPNEPQHF. The DNA of the CDR3 is TGTGCCAGCAGCCCTGGAGGTTCCCCTAATGAGCCCCAGCATTTT.

J is TRBJ1-4 and V is TRBV21-1; TRBD1, as called in the table, went unchecked against the DNA. TRBV21-1 is deemed a pseudogene. This CDR3 comprises 18 residues. CDR3 in DNA: TGTGCCAGCATTCGGCAGGGGGCGAGGAGGGGGTCTAATGAAAAACTGTTTTTT. Encoded protein: CASIRQGARRGSNEKLFF.

The genes are TRBV10-2 and TRBJ1-4; the match to TRBD1 covers 8 bases. Unmatched junction bases numbered 12, after V lost 10 bases and J lost 8 bases. The V gene's germline CDR1 is WSHSY and CDR2 SAAADI. This CDR3 spans 14 amino acids. The CDR3 nucleotides are TGCGCCACCGTCTCCGACAGGGGAAGAGAAAAACTGTTTTTT. Translated, it gives CATVSDRGREKLFF.

The rearrangement links TRBV30 to TRBJ2-3, with TRBD2 matching over 11 bases. From germline, CDR1 is GTSNPN and CDR2 SVGIG (reference sequence). Trimming removed 0 bases from V and 5 bases from J; junction bases left unmatched: 4. The CDR3 spans 15 residues. The CDR3 loop reads CAWSVISGRGDTQYF. Here the CDR3 DNA reads TGTGCCTGGAGTGTTATTAGCGGGAGGGGAGATACGCAGTATTTT.

The gene calls are TRBV5-1 and TRBJ2-7; 7 bases are shared with TRBD2. Germline loops: CDR1 SGHRS, CDR2 YFSETQ. The CDR3 is 16 amino acids. V lost 0 bases, J lost 4 bases, and 10 bases stayed unmatched. The CDR3 DNA reads as TGCGCCAGCAGCTTGGGGCGGCGGGAGTTCGGTTACGAGCAGTACTTC. Its protein product is CASSLGRREFGYEQYF.

This clone was observed a single time. The rearrangement links TRBV28 to TRBJ1-6; 9 bases align to TRBD1. The junction had 6 bases not matched to a gene; V was cut back by 6 bases and J by 9 bases. There are 14 residues in the CDR3. Germline loops: CDR1 MDHEN, CDR2 SYDVKM. As DNA, the CDR3 is TGTGCCAGCAGAGCCGGACAGGGGATTTCACCCCTCCACTTT. Translation gives CASRAGQGISPLHF.

This chain connects TRBV11-2 to TRBJ1-2; 9 nucleotides agree with TRBD1. The trim removed 4 bases at V and 2 bases at J, leaving 8 bases unmatched. The CDR3 spans 16 residues. Germline CDR1 SGHAT, CDR2 FQNNGV. CDR3 coding DNA: TGTGCCAGCAGCTCCGATACAGGGGGCGGAAACTATGGCTACACCTTC. This translates into CASSSDTGGGNYGYTF.

This sequence joins TRBV27 and TRBJ2-2; D not resolved. This CDR3 contains 13 residues. Germline V CDR1 and CDR2: MNHEY, SMNVEV (reference sequence). V shed 5 bases and J shed 5 bases, with 9 bases lying between them. CDR3 protein: CASSGRTTGELFF. In nucleotides, the CDR3 is TGTGCCAGCAGTGGAAGGACGACCGGGGAGCTGTTTTTT.

This clone was detected once. The genes are TRBV5-8 and TRBJ1-5; no clear D. Trimming cost V 4 bases and J 0 bases, with 8 bases left between them. Germline CDR1 is SGHTS and CDR2 is YDEGEE. CDR3 length equals 14 residues. As DNA, the CDR3 is TGTGCCAGCAGCCTCTGGATTAGCAATCAGCCCCAGCATTTT. This gives the protein CASSLWISNQPQHF.

The chain links TRBV11-3 to TRBJ2-7, with a tentative D call TRBD2 (6 bases). CDR3 size: 13 residues. CDR1 is SGHNT, CDR2 YENEEA, per germline. Trimming took off 2 bases at V and 5 bases at J, with 10 bases between the two ends. The DNA of the CDR3 is TGTGCCAGCAGCTTAATGTCGGGGGACGAGCAGTACTTC. Translation: CASSLMSGDEQYF.

This chain connects TRBV4-1 to TRBJ2-5; possibly TRBD2 for D (5 bases). CDR1 and CDR2 from the germline V gene are MGHRA and YSYEKL. This CDR3 spans 12 amino acids. Deletions cut 5 bases from V and 7 bases from J, with 11 bases between. The CDR3 nucleotides read TGCGCCAGCAGCAAAAGCGCGGGGACCCAGTACTTC. Translation: CASSKSAGTQYF.

J is TRBJ2-1 and V is TRBV7-3, with D hard to call. From germline, CDR1 is SGHTA and CDR2 FQGTGA. This CDR3 has 13 residues. Trimming stripped 0 bases from V and 3 bases from J, with 3 bases between. The CDR3 coding sequence is TGTGCCAGCAGCTTAACTTACTACAATGAGCAGTTCTTC. This translates into CASSLTYYNEQFF.

The chain recombines TRBV6-5 with TRBJ1-3; perhaps TRBD1 as D (6 bases). The CDR3 totals 15 residues. Trimming removed 5 bases at V and 0 bases at J, with 11 bases between. CDR1 MNHEY and CDR2 SVGAGI come from the germline V gene. This CDR3 reads CASSASGDSGNTIYF. The CDR3, as DNA: TGTGCCAGCAGTGCCTCAGGGGACTCTGGAAACACCATATATTTT.

The chain combines TRBV29-1 with TRBJ1-6; D gene ambiguous. The CDR3 totals 13 residues. V lost 6 bases and J 8 bases, leaving 14 bases between the germline ends. CDR1 is SQVTM and CDR2 is ANQGSEA in the germline V gene. The CDR3 coding sequence is TGCAGCGTGAGAGAGGGTACCTATTCACCCCTCCACTTT. This sequence encodes CSVREGTYSPLHF.

This sequence joins TRBV10-3 and TRBJ2-7; TRBD2 matches at 10 bases. CDR3 length: 17 residues. The J segment lost 5 bases and the V segment lost 2 bases, leaving 12 bases of the junction unmatched. Looked up from germline, CDR1 is ENHRY and CDR2 is SYGVKD. The CDR3 is CAISERLAGVVGDEQYF. The CDR3 DNA follows: TGTGCCATCAGTGAGCGTCTAGCGGGAGTGGTAGGGGACGAGCAGTACTTC.

The DNA for the CDR3 is TGTGCCAGCTCACCTCCGGGACAGCTCTACAATGAGCAGTTCTTC. It codes for CASSPPGQLYNEQFF. The chain couples TRBV18 to TRBJ2-1; 7 bases agree with TRBD1. CDR1 and CDR2 from the germline V gene are KGHSH and LQKENI. The V segment lost 3 bases and the J segment 3 bases; nucleotides outside the gene matches: 5. The CDR3 length is 15 residues. The variable domain in full, completed from reference TRBV18 and TRBJ2-1, reads NAGVMQNPRHLVRRRGQEARLRCSPMKGHSHVYWYRQLPEEGLKFMVYLQKENIIDESGMPKERFSAEFPKEGPSILRIQQVVRGDSAAYFCASSPPGQLYNEQFFGPGTRLTVL.

The gene calls are TRBV7-9 and TRBJ2-6; D assignment may be TRBD1 or TRBD2 (5 bases each). This CDR3 is built from 19 residues. CDR1 and CDR2 from the germline V gene are SEHNR and FQNEAQ (reference sequence). The V end was cut by 1 base, the J end by 0 bases, with 16 bases between. The DNA of the CDR3 is TGTGCCAGCAGCTTAGGACGCTCGGGACGTATCTCTGGGGCCAACGTCCTGACTTTC. The encoded protein is CASSLGRSGRISGANVLTF.

This clone is a singleton in its sample. This sequence joins TRBV6-5 and TRBJ2-7; 8 nucleotides match TRBD1. The CDR3 is 15 amino acids. J was trimmed by 0 bases and V by 4 bases; bases with no gene match: 5. CDR1 and CDR2 from the germline V gene are MNHEY and SVGAGI. The CDR3, as DNA: TGTGCCAGCAGTTTGACAGGGGTGAGCTCCTACGAGCAGTACTTC. Translated: CASSLTGVSSYEQYF.

This clone was seen a single time. The chain carries TRBV28 and TRBJ2-3, with 7 positions matching TRBD1. The CDR3 spans 18 residues. Germline-derived CDR1 and CDR2 are MDHEN and SYDVKM. V dropped 1 base and J dropped 4; count of bases not matched to a gene: 14. CDR3 amino acids: CASSLSRQGIKSADTQYF. For the CDR3, the DNA is TGTGCCAGCAGTTTATCGAGACAGGGAATTAAATCGGCAGATACGCAGTATTTT.

The rearrangement links TRBV28 to TRBJ2-7, with 7 positions matching TRBD1. Germline CDR1 is MDHEN and CDR2 is SYDVKM. J lost 3 bases, V lost 3 bases, and 8 bases had no gene match. CDR3 length equals 15 residues. The CDR3 sequence is CASSFSGTEIYEQYF. In DNA, the CDR3 is TGTGCCAGCAGTTTTTCCGGGACAGAGATCTACGAGCAGTACTTC.

This clone was detected only a few times. The chain couples TRBV9 to TRBJ2-3, with 9 bases identical to TRBD2. CDR1 SGDLS and CDR2 YYNGEE come from the germline V gene. V was clipped by 4 bases and J by 0 bases; unmatched bases: 12. The CDR3 has 18 residues. The CDR3 here is CASSFTPFSGGSTDTQYF. The CDR3 bases are TGTGCCAGCAGCTTCACGCCCTTTAGCGGGGGTAGCACAGATACGCAGTATTTT.

CDR3 residues: CAISDLGDTQYF. The DNA of the CDR3 is TGTGCCATCTCCGATTTGGGGGATACGCAGTATTTT. The V and J genes are TRBV10-3 and TRBJ2-3; D unresolved. CDR3 length: 12 amino acids. The V end lost 8 bases, the J end lost 6 bases, and 12 bases lay between the germline ends. Germline CDR1 and CDR2: ENHRY and SYGVKD.

This clone was seen only once. The chain carries TRBV21-1 and TRBJ2-1; the table's D call, TRBD2, was not checked against the DNA. TRBV21-1 is assigned pseudogene status. The CDR3 extends over 21 amino acids. The CDR3 is CASSNGRPGLAHASSYNEQFF. CDR3 nucleotides: TGTGCCAGCAGCAACGGCCGACCGGGACTAGCCCACGCAAGCTCCTACAATGAGCAGTTCTTC.

This clone showed up just a few times. The chain is built from TRBV7-3 and TRBJ2-1, with unresolved D. There are 14 residues in the CDR3. Trimming pared 2 bases from V and 5 bases from J, leaving 10 bases between. Germline V CDR1 and CDR2: SGHTA, FQGTGA. The DNA of the CDR3 is TGTGCCAGCAGCTTAGAGTTCGGTGACAATGAGCAGTTCTTC. Encoded protein: CASSLEFGDNEQFF. Full variable domain (missing parts from reference TRBV7-3 and TRBJ2-1): GAGVSQTPSNKVTEKGKYVELRCDPISGHTALYWYRQSLGQGPEFLIYFQGTGAADDSGLPNDRFFAVRPEGSVSTLKIQRTERGDSAVYLCASSLEFGDNEQFFGPGTRLTVL.

The V gene is TRBV4-1, the J gene TRBJ1-2; D remains unclear. There are 16 residues in the CDR3. The ends were cut back, 0 bases at V and 4 bases at J, with 15 bases in the middle. The germline V gene encodes CDR1 MGHRA and CDR2 YSYEKL. CDR3 residues: CASSQDPTAQFYGYTF. The CDR3 nucleotides are TGCGCCAGCAGCCAAGACCCGACGGCTCAGTTCTATGGCTACACCTTC.

The genes are TRBV11-1 and TRBJ2-3, with 12 nucleotides matching TRBD2. V was clipped by 1 base and J by 2 bases; unmatched bases: 1. This CDR3 spans 16 amino acids. Looked up from germline, CDR1 is SGHAT and CDR2 is FQDESV (reference sequence). The CDR3 bases are TGTGCCAGCAGCTTAGGGACTAGCGGGGCCACAGATACGCAGTATTTT. Its protein is CASSLGTSGATDTQYF.

DNA of the CDR3: TGTGCCAGCAGCTTATTAGGGTACGAGCAGTACTTC. Protein product: CASSLLGYEQYF. The chain employs TRBV11-2 and TRBJ2-7; D is undetermined. CDR3 length: 12 amino acids. Germline CDR1 and CDR2: SGHAT and FQNNGV. V lost 2 bases to trimming and J lost 4 bases, with 6 bases between them.

The V and J genes are TRBV5-1 and TRBJ2-3; TRBD2 matches at 12 bases. The CDR3 contains 15 residues. J was trimmed by 4 bases and V by 7 bases; bases with no gene match: 7. CDR1 SGHRS and CDR2 YFSETQ come from the germline V gene. Here the CDR3 reads CASGVTSGSADTQYF. CDR3 nucleotide sequence: TGCGCCAGCGGGGTGACTAGCGGGAGCGCAGATACGCAGTATTTT. Using reference TRBV5-1 and TRBJ2-3 for the parts outside the CDR3, the full variable domain is KAGVTQTPRYLIKTRGQQVTLSCSPISGHRSVSWYQQTPGQGLQFLFEYFSETQRNKGNFPGRFSGRQFSNSRSEMNVSTLELGDSALYLCASGVTSGSADTQYFGPGTRLTVL.

The chain carries TRBV2 and TRBJ2-6; TRBD2 aligns across 11 bases. V dropped 4 bases and J dropped 0; count of bases not matched to a gene: 8. This CDR3 region has 19 residues. CDR1 and CDR2 (germline): SNHLY, FYNNEI. Written as DNA, the CDR3 is TGTGCCAGCAGTGTTTTGGGAGGGACTAGCGGCTCTGGGGCCAACGTCCTGACTTTC. Residues: CASSVLGGTSGSGANVLTF.

A few counts support this clone. The gene calls are TRBV27 and TRBJ2-7; TRBD2 matches 11 bases. The CDR3 runs 14 residues. CDR1 and CDR2 (germline): MNHEY, SMNVEV (reference sequence). With 5 bases clipped from V and 3 bases from J, the junction kept 3 bases outside the gene matches. CDR3 sequence (DNA): TGTGCCAGCAGTGGAGGGACTAGCGGCTACGAGCAGTACTTC. Protein: CASSGGTSGYEQYF.